This T cell receptor beta chain was profiled in a study of blood T cells in healthy people across ages. Caucasian individuals from Russia who were healthy and aged about 6 to 95 acted as donors. Per the germline V gene, CDR1 is KGHSH and CDR2 is LQKENI. V dropped 3 bases and J dropped 3; count of bases not matched to a gene: 5. CDR3 size: 15 residues. Then a second PCR, running roughly 7 to 11 cycles, was carried out with a sample-barcoded 5' primer and a J-beta primer mix. Each cDNA molecule was tagged by a template-switch adaptor with 12 random nucleotides. TCRdb independently ran MiXCR on the 5' RACE reads; one entry per CDR3 protein. The sample holds about 840,000 distinct CDR3 sequences, 25% to 30% seen once. In its sample, this clonotype was seen a few times. These data were also reused for a study on T cells of mothers and their children. That report notes: Biologically related mothers and children overlapped slightly more than unrelated pairs, a non-significant difference. It was observed that no persistent microchimeric T cell clones could be detected.

This chain uses TRBV18 with TRBJ1-5; 7 positions match TRBD1. The receptor was derived from a woman in her thirties or forties in good health. The sequenced sample consisted of blood. The CDR3 reads CASSPNRGINQPQHF. CDR3 bases: TGTGCCAGCTCACCGAACAGGGGTATCAATCAGCCCCAGCATTTT.